The 9 T cell receptor beta chains below were found in one sample sequenced in a study of graft-versus-host responses after intestinal transplantation. Assay used: immunoSEQ multiplex PCR; TCRdb lists only in-frame clones, some missing. This table holds some 22,000 clones, 50% to 70% found once. Here the sequenced sample was alloreactive CD4+ T cells from a mixed lymphocyte reaction culture, taken before intestinal transplant. Subset here: CFSE-low proliferating T cells sorted from roughly 6-day pre-transplant mixed lymphocyte reaction (GvH or HvG direction). Receptors originate from a human patient who received an intestinal transplant.

The CDR3: CASRGTALNQPQHF. DNA of the CDR3: TGTGCCAGCAGAGGGACAGCCCTGAATCAGCCCCAGCATTTT. The rearrangement joins TRBV6-5 to TRBJ1-5; TRBD1 aligns across 7 bases. CDR3 size: 14 residues. The J segment lost 4 bases and the V segment lost 6 bases, leaving 6 bases of the junction unmatched. Germline CDR1 is MNHEY and CDR2 is SVGAGI.

The chain recombines TRBV7-3 with TRBJ2-2; 7 nucleotides line up with TRBD2. The V segment lost 5 bases and the J segment 4 bases; nucleotides outside the gene matches: 10. The germline CDR1 and CDR2 sequences are SGHTA and FQGTGA. CDR3 length: 16 residues. The CDR3 nucleotides are TGTGCCAGCAGCCCCCCGGGGGGAGGAATCACCGGGGAGCTGTTTTTT. This encodes CASSPPGGGITGELFF.

This sequence joins TRBV7-9 and TRBJ2-4, with TRBD2 identical over 9 bases. The J segment lost 2 bases and the V segment lost 5 bases, leaving 4 bases of the junction unmatched. This CDR3 region has 15 residues. In germline, CDR1 is SEHNR, CDR2 FQNEAQ (reference sequence). The CDR3 nucleotides are TGTGCCAGCAGCCTTAGCGGGAGTACCAAAAACATTCAGTACTTC. Translation: CASSLSGSTKNIQYF.

This clone has more than one count but fewer than ten. The genes are TRBV9 and TRBJ2-6, with TRBD1 identical over 7 bases. V was pared by 0 bases and J by 0 bases, with 0 bases of the junction left unmatched. The CDR3 runs to 16 residues. CDR1 and CDR2 from the germline V gene are SGDLS and YYNGEE. CDR3 coding DNA: TGTGCCAGCAGCGTAGCAGGGGGCTCTGGGGCCAACGTCCTGACTTTC. It is translated as CASSVAGGSGANVLTF.

V and J are TRBV19 and TRBJ1-1; unclear D gene. The germline gives CDR1 LNHDA, CDR2 SQIVND (reference sequence). V shed 2 bases and J shed 5 bases, with 9 bases lying between them. This CDR3 is 13 amino acids long. The CDR3 DNA follows: TGTGCCAGTAGTATATGGACTCAGACTGAAGCTTTCTTT. Protein sequence: CASSIWTQTEAFF.

The chain recombines TRBV11-2 with TRBJ2-1; D uncertain. The V gene's germline CDR1 is SGHAT and CDR2 FQNNGV. CDR3 length: 11 residues. V was clipped by 3 bases and J by 8 bases, with 5 bases between them. The CDR3 loop reads CASSFVYEQFF. The DNA of the CDR3 is TGTGCCAGCAGCTTTGTCTATGAGCAGTTCTTC.

There are a few counts of this clone. The rearrangement uses TRBV19 and TRBJ1-2, with D possibly matching TRBD1 (6 bases). CDR3 length: 13 residues. V shed 5 bases and J shed 5 bases, with 12 bases lying between them. Germline loops: CDR1 LNHDA, CDR2 SQIVND (reference sequence). This CDR3 is CASSGATGYGYTF. CDR3 in DNA: TGTGCCAGTAGTGGCGCTACAGGGTATGGCTACACCTTC.

V and J are TRBV4-1 and TRBJ2-3; TRBD2 agrees at 12 bases. V was clipped by 3 bases and J by 4 bases; unmatched bases: 17. Germline CDR1 is MGHRA and CDR2 is YSYEKL. The length of the CDR3 is 20 residues. CDR3 DNA sequence: TGCGCCAGCAGCCAGACTCTAGCGGGGGGGACCTTCGGAGTCGCAGATACGCAGTATTTT. Its translation: CASSQTLAGGTFGVADTQYF.

There are a few counts of this clone. The chain recombines TRBV2 with TRBJ2-7, with 11 bases matching TRBD2. The V and J ends lost 6 bases and 2 bases, in that order; junction bases with no gene match: 6. CDR1 SNHLY and CDR2 FYNNEI come from the germline V gene. The CDR3 is 15 amino acids. CDR3 amino acids: CASRALAGVPYEQYF. As DNA, the CDR3 is TGTGCCAGCAGGGCACTAGCGGGAGTTCCCTACGAGCAGTACTTC.